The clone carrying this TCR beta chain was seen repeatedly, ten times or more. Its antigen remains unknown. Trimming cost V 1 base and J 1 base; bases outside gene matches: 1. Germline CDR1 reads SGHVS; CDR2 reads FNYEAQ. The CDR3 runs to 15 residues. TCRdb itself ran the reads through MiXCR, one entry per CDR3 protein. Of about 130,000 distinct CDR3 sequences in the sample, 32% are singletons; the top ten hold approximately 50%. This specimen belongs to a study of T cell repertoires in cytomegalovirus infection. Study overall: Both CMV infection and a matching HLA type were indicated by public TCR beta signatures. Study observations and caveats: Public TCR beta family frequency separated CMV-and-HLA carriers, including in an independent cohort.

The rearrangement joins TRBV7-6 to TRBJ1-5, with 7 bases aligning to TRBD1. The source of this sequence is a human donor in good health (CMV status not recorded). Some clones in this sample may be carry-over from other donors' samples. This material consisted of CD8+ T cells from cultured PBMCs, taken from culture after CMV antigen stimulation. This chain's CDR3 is CASSLGQGSNQPQHF. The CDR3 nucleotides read TGTGCCAGCAGCTTAGGACAGGGCAGCAATCAGCCCCAGCATTTT.